These T cell receptor beta chains were read from a single sample in a study of T cells in Graves' hyperthyroidism and ophthalmopathy. Each CDR3 protein is one row after TCRdb ran MiXCR on the multiplex PCR reads. The profile shows approximately 480,000 distinct CDR3 sequences, less than 25% of them singletons. Source material: blood. These receptors originate from a man between 18 and 35 years old with Graves' hyperthyroidism. Each CDR3 is given without its conserved first and last residue. Some rows have no size entry. The others give once, few or many, or a class for an expanded clone.

clone_size: many; cdr3_length: 11; v_call: TRBV7-2; j_call: TRBJ1-1; cdr3_aa: ASSSSGTSTAF
clone_size: many; cdr3_length: 12; v_call: TRBV19; j_call: TRBJ2-6; cdr3_aa: ASSHGSGANVLT
clone_size: many; cdr3_length: 10; v_call: TRBV7-9; j_call: TRBJ1-1; cdr3_aa: ASSLNTGQAF
clone_size: .; cdr3_length: 10; v_call: TRBV10-3; j_call: TRBJ2-2; cdr3_aa: AMARRPGELF
clone_size: many; cdr3_length: 13; v_call: TRBV7-2; j_call: TRBJ2-7; cdr3_aa: ASSAGTSSSYEQY
clone_size: .; cdr3_length: 11; v_call: TRBV6-5; j_call: TRBJ1-2; cdr3_aa: ASSYPNDRGRA
clone_size: many; cdr3_length: 13; v_call: TRBV3-1; j_call: TRBJ2-7; cdr3_aa: ASSLGQGGGYEQY
clone_size: few; cdr3_length: 9; v_call: TRBV6-1; j_call: TRBJ1-4; cdr3_aa: AQGPNEELF
clone_size: few; cdr3_length: 12; v_call: TRBV7-9; j_call: TRBJ2-5; cdr3_aa: ASSFRTGGETQY
clone_size: many; cdr3_length: 12; v_call: TRBV7-2; j_call: TRBJ1-2; cdr3_aa: ASSQPGQTYGYT
clone_size: few; cdr3_length: 12; v_call: TRBV6-5; j_call: TRBJ1-2; cdr3_aa: ASSYSSRYYGYT
clone_size: .; cdr3_length: 11; v_call: TRBV6-2/TRBV6-3; j_call: TRBJ1-1; cdr3_aa: ASRDRMSTEAF
clone_size: many; cdr3_length: 13; v_call: TRBV6-1; j_call: TRBJ1-3; cdr3_aa: ASRSTASSGNTIY
clone_size: many; cdr3_length: 12; v_call: TRBV28; j_call: TRBJ1-5; cdr3_aa: ASSQIYSNQPQH
clone_size: .; cdr3_length: 9; v_call: TRBV29-1; j_call: TRBJ2-7; cdr3_aa: SGSSSYEQY